This T cell receptor (beta chain) was found in a study of control samples from healthy donors and cancer patients. Clones were read by immunoSEQ multiplex PCR, and TCRdb kept only the in-frame ones, dropping some. The sample has about 38,000 clones; 83% are singletons. This CDR3 has 14 residues. The V and J ends lost 3 bases and 7 bases respectively, with 15 bases between them. Germline V gives CDR1 ENHRY, CDR2 SYGVKD. The material sequenced was PBMCs. The rearrangement links TRBV10-3 to TRBJ1-2; D gene unclear. The TCR sequence derives from an older woman with lung cancer. Written as DNA, the CDR3 is TGTGCCATCAGTGATGGGCAGCCCGAGCTTGGCTACACCTTC. Translated, it gives CAISDGQPELGYTF.